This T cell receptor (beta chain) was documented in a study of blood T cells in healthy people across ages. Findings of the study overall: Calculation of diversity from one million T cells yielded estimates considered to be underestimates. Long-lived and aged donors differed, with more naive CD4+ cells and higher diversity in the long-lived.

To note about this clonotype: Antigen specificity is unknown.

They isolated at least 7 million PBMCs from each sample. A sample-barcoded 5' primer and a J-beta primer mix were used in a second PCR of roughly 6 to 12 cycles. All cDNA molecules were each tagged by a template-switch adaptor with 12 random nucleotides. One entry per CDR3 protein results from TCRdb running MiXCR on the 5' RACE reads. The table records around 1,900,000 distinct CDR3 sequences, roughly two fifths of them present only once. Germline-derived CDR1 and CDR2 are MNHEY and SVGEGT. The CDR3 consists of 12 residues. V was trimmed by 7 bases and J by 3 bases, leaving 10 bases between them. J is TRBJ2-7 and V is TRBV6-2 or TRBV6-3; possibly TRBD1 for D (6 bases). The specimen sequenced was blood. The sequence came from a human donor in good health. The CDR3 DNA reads TGTGCCAGCACAGGGGCTTACTACGAGCAGTACTTC. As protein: CASTGAYYEQYF.